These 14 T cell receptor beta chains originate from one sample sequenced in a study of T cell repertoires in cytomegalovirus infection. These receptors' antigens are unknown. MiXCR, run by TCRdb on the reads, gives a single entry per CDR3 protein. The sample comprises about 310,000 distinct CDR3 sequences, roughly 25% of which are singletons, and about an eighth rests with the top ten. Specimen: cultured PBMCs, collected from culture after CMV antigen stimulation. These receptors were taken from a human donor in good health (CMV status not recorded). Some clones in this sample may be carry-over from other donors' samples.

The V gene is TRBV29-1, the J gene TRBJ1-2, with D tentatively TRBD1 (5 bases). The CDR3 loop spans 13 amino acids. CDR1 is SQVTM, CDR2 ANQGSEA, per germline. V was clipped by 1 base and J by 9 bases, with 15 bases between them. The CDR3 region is CSVEGQGRGRYTF. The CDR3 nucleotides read TGCAGCGTTGAAGGGCAGGGCCGAGGACGCTACACCTTC.

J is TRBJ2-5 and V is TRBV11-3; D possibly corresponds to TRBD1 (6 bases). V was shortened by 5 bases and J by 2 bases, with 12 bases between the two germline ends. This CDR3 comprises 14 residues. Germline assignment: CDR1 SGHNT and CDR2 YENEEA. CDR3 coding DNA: TGTGCCAGCAGCACGCATCAGGGGCAAGAGACCCAGTACTTC. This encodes CASSTHQGQETQYF.

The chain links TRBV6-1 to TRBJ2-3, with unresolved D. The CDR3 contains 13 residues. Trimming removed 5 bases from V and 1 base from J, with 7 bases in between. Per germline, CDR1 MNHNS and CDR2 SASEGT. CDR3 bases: TGTGCCAGCAGTCGCCCGGGCACAGATACGCAGTATTTT. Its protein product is CASSRPGTDTQYF.

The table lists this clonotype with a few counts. The CDR3 region has the DNA TGTGCCAGCAGCTTGCAAGACAGGGTGTACGAGCAGTACTTC. Translated: CASSLQDRVYEQYF. The chain has TRBV5-4 and TRBJ2-7; TRBD1 agrees at 7 bases. This CDR3 is built from 14 residues. CDR1 and CDR2 from the germline V gene are SGHNT and YYREEE (reference sequence). V was clipped by 1 base and J by 4 bases; unmatched bases: 5.

The CDR3: CASSPGRTEAFF. The CDR3 region has the DNA TGTGCCAGCAGCCCCGGCCGCACTGAAGCTTTCTTT. The chain couples TRBV7-9 to TRBJ1-1; D gene uncertain. Between the trimmed V and J ends, which lost 5 bases and 4 bases, there was a span of 8 bases. The CDR3 extends over 12 amino acids. Per germline, CDR1 SEHNR and CDR2 FQNEAQ (reference sequence).

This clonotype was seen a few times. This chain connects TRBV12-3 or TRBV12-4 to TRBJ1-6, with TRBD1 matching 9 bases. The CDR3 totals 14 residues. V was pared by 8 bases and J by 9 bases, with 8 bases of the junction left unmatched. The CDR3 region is CASSSQGAGSPLHF. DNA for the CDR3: TGTGCCAGCTCCTCACAGGGGGCAGGTTCACCCCTCCACTTT.

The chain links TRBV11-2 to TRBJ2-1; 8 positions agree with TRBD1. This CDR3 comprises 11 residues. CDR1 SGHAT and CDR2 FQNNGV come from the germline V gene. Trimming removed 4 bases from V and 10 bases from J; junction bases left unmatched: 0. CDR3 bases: TGTGCCAGCAGCTGGGACAGGGAGCAGTTCTTC. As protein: CASSWDREQFF.

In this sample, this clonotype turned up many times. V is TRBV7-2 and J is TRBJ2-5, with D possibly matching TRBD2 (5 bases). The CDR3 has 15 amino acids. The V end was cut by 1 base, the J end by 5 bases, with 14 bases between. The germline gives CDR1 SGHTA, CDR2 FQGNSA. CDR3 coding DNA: TGTGCCAGCAGCTTAGGGGGTAGCGCGAGGGAGACCCAGTACTTC. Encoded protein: CASSLGGSARETQYF.

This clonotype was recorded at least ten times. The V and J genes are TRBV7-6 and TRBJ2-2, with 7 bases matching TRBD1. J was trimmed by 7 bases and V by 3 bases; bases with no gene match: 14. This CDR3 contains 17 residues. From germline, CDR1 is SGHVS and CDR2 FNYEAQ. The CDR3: CASSFPRQGVSGGELFF. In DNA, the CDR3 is TGTGCCAGCAGCTTTCCTCGACAGGGTGTTTCGGGCGGGGAGCTGTTTTTT.

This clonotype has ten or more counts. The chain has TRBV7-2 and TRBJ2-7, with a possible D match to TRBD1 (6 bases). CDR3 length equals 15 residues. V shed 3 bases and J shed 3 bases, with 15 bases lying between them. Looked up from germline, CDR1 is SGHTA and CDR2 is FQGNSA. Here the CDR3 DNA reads TGTGCCAGCAGCTTTGGACCAGACAGGAACTACGAGCAGTACGTC. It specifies CASSFGPDRNYEQYV.

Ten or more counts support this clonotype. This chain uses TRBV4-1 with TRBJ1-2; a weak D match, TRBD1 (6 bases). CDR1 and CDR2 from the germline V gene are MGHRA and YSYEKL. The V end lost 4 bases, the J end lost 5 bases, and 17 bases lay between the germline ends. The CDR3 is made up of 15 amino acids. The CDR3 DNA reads TGCGCCAGCAGCCTAGCCACAGGGTTTTGGTATGGCTACACCTTC. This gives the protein CASSLATGFWYGYTF.

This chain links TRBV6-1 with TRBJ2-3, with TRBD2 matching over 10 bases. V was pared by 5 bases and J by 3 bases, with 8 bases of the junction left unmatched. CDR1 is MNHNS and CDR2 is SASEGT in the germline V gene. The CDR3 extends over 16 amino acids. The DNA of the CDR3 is TGTGCCAGCAGTCCCCCTAGCGGGAGAAGAACAGATACGCAGTATTTT. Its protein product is CASSPPSGRRTDTQYF.

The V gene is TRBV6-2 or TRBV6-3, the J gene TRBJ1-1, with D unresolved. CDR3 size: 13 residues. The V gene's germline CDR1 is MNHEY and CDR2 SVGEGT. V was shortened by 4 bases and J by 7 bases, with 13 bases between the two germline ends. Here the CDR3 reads CASSFRTLGEAFF. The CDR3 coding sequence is TGTGCCAGCAGTTTCAGGACGCTGGGTGAAGCTTTCTTT.

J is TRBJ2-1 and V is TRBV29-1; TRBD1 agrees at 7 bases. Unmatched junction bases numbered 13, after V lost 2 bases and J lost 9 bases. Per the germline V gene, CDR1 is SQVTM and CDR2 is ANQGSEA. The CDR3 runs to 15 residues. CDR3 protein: CSVEKRQGNLGEQFF. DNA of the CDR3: TGCAGCGTTGAAAAGCGACAGGGAAACTTGGGTGAGCAGTTCTTC.